A single sample is the source of the 18 T cell receptor beta chains below, sequenced in a study of early T cells in non-severe SARS-CoV-2 infection. TCRdb reanalysed the 5' RACE reads using MiXCR and keeps one entry per CDR3 protein. This sample has around 70,000 distinct CDR3 sequences; roughly 12% occur once, and the top ten carry more than 4.5%. Sequenced input: whole blood. These TCRs come from an adult who was a healthcare worker with PCR-confirmed SARS-CoV-2 infection or an uninfected control (not recorded which).

This clonotype showed up just a few times. This sequence joins TRBV5-1 and TRBJ2-7; D not resolved. CDR1 SGHRS and CDR2 YFSETQ come from the germline V gene. Between the trimmed V and J ends, which lost 0 bases and 6 bases, there was a span of 7 bases. There are 12 residues in the CDR3. Written as DNA, the CDR3 is TGCGCCAGCAGCTTGGGGCCCGGCGAGCAGTACTTC. It specifies CASSLGPGEQYF.

The table lists this clonotype with a few counts. The chain employs TRBV11-2 and TRBJ2-1; 8 bases match TRBD2. With 2 bases clipped from V and 1 base from J, the junction kept 7 bases outside the gene matches. The CDR3 has 17 amino acids. Germline lookup yields CDR1 SGHAT and CDR2 FQNNGV. The CDR3 here is CASSLHSAGVSYNEQFF. The CDR3 nucleotides read TGTGCCAGCAGCTTACATTCAGCGGGAGTGTCCTACAATGAGCAGTTCTTC. The full variable domain, rest sourced from reference TRBV11-2 and TRBJ2-1, is EAGVAQSPRYKIIEKRQSVAFWCNPISGHATLYWYQQILGQGPKLLIQFQNNGVVDDSQLPKDRFSAERLKGVDSTLKIQPAKLEDSAVYLCASSLHSAGVSYNEQFFGPGTRLTVL.

A few counts support this clonotype. The genes are TRBV12-3 or TRBV12-4 and TRBJ1-5, with 8 nucleotides matching TRBD1. With V trimmed by 6 bases and J by 1 base, 8 bases remained unmatched. The CDR3 loop spans 16 amino acids. This chain's CDR3 is CASSPGNRGSNQPQHF. The CDR3, as DNA: TGTGCCAGCAGCCCCGGCAACAGGGGGAGCAATCAGCCCCAGCATTTT.

This clonotype was counted many times. The chain carries TRBV20-1 and TRBJ2-3; 8 nucleotides agree with TRBD1. Germline V lookup: CDR1 DFQATT, CDR2 SNEGSKA (reference sequence). J gave up 7 bases and V 4 bases, and 4 bases lay outside the gene matches. The CDR3 loop spans 12 amino acids. DNA of the CDR3: TGCAGTGCTACAGGGGGCCCCTATACGCAGTATTTT. Protein product: CSATGGPYTQYF.

The V and J genes are TRBV13 and TRBJ2-3; 8 bases fit TRBD1. The V and J ends lost 10 bases and 4 bases, in that order; junction bases with no gene match: 13. The CDR3 sequence is 15 residues long. Germline values: CDR1 PRHDT, CDR2 FYEKMQ (reference sequence). CDR3 residues: CATQARDRPPDTQYF. The CDR3 DNA follows: TGTGCCACCCAGGCCAGGGACAGGCCTCCAGATACGCAGTATTTT.

V usage is TRBV11-3 and J usage is TRBJ2-2; D uncertain. The CDR3 is made up of 11 amino acids. CDR1 and CDR2 from the germline V gene are SGHNT and YENEEA. Trimming left V 0 bases short and J 10 bases short, with 3 bases between. In DNA form, the CDR3 reads TGTGCCAGCAGCTTAGATGCGGAGCTGTTTTTT. Protein: CASSLDAELFF.

This clonotype occurred a few times. The chain uses TRBV5-1 and TRBJ2-1, with TRBD2 identical over 9 bases. CDR1 and CDR2 from the germline V gene are SGHRS and YFSETQ. The CDR3 loop spans 16 amino acids. Trimming cost V 0 bases and J 3 bases; bases outside gene matches: 4. The CDR3 here is CASSLAVLAGYNEQFF. CDR3 DNA sequence: TGCGCCAGCAGCTTGGCCGTACTAGCGGGCTACAATGAGCAGTTCTTC.

Regarding this clonotype: Germline is not matched at one junction end, which may reflect a read error. This chain links TRBV3-1 with TRBJ2-3; 10 bases agree with TRBD2. Germline lookup yields CDR1 LGHDT and CDR2 YNNKEL (reference sequence). The CDR3 has 16 amino acids. As DNA, the CDR3 is TGTGCCAACAGCAGAGGACTAGCGGTTAAGGCAGATACGCAGTATTTT. As protein: CANSRGLAVKADTQYF.

In its sample, this clonotype was seen a few times. The chain couples TRBV13 to TRBJ2-3; 8 nucleotides align to TRBD2. Trimming removed 0 bases from V and 5 bases from J; junction bases left unmatched: 1. The CDR3 is made up of 14 amino acids. Germline CDR1 is PRHDT and CDR2 is FYEKMQ (reference sequence). The CDR3 nucleotides are TGTGCCAGCAGCTTAGGGCTAGCGGGAGATACGCAGTATTTT. Its translation is CASSLGLAGDTQYF.

This clonotype was seen at least ten times. This chain links TRBV12-5 with TRBJ1-4; D gene uncertain. Per germline, CDR1 LGHNT and CDR2 FRNRAP. V was trimmed by 5 bases and J by 7 bases, leaving 11 bases between them. The CDR3 length is 13 residues. The CDR3 sequence is CASGTRKSEKLFF. CDR3 nucleotides: TGTGCTAGTGGTACAAGGAAGAGTGAAAAACTGTTTTTT.

This chain joins TRBV29-1 and TRBJ2-1; 12 bases line up with TRBD1. CDR1 is SQVTM and CDR2 is ANQGSEA in the germline V gene. This CDR3 has 16 amino acids. V trimming: 6 bases; J trimming: 1 base; junction bases outside the gene matches: 7. This chain's CDR3 is CSVAGQGARSYNEQFF. The CDR3 DNA sequence: TGCAGCGTCGCGGGACAGGGGGCGAGATCCTACAATGAGCAGTTCTTC.

This clonotype was seen a handful of times. The CDR3 DNA sequence: TGCAGTGCTGGACAACAGGGGAGGTCTCGCAATGAGCAGTTCTTC. Translating gives CSAGQQGRSRNEQFF. The chain combines TRBV20-1 with TRBJ2-1; D is perhaps TRBD1 (7 bases). The germline V gene has CDR1 DFQATT and CDR2 SNEGSKA (reference sequence). The V end lost 5 bases, the J end lost 6 bases, and 20 bases lay between the germline ends. This CDR3 region has 15 residues.

This clonotype was seen repeatedly, ten times or more. The J gene is TRBJ1-1, the V gene TRBV28; 8 bases align to TRBD1. The CDR3 consists of 11 residues. Trimming took 4 bases from V and 8 from J; bases not matched to a gene: 0. Germline V gene sequence: CDR1 MDHEN, CDR2 SYDVKM. CDR3 protein: CASSWDREAFF. DNA of the CDR3: TGTGCCAGCAGTTGGGACAGGGAAGCTTTCTTT. The full variable domain, in which reference TRBV28 and TRBJ1-1 provide the parts outside the CDR3, is DVKVTQSSRYLVKRTGEKVFLECVQDMDHENMFWYRQDPGLGLRLIYFSYDVKMKEKGDIPEGYSVSREKKERFSLILESASTNQTSMYLCASSWDREAFFGQGTRLTVV.

Worth noting for this clonotype: One junction end disagrees with the germline gene, perhaps due to a read error. V and J are TRBV10-2 and TRBJ2-1; D is perhaps TRBD2 (6 bases). This CDR3 is built from 14 residues. Looked up from germline, CDR1 is WSHSY and CDR2 is SAAADI. The CDR3, as DNA: TGCGCCTGCAGTCGCGGAGCCTCTAGCGCGGAGCAGTTCTTC. Translating it yields CACSRGASSAEQFF.

This clonotype appeared a few times. This sequence joins TRBV11-2 and TRBJ2-7, with 7 bases identical to TRBD1. The trim removed 3 bases at V and 4 bases at J, leaving 6 bases unmatched. Germline V gives CDR1 SGHAT, CDR2 FQNNGV. The CDR3 runs 14 residues. CDR3 coding DNA: TGTGCCAGCAGCTTCAGGGGGTTATCTTACGAGCAGTACTTC. This codes for CASSFRGLSYEQYF.

The table lists this clonotype with many counts. The genes are TRBV21-1 and TRBJ2-7; the D segment call TRBD1 is taken from the table without a DNA check. TRBV21-1 is a pseudogene segment. This CDR3 is built from 16 residues. CDR3 amino acids: CASSPRPRGGAYEQYF. For the CDR3, the DNA is TGTGCCAGCAGCCCTCGTCCCAGGGGGGGGGCCTACGAGCAGTACTTC.

This clonotype was seen repeatedly, ten times or more. The CDR3 nucleotides are TGTGCCAGCAGGGCGCGTAGTCCCGAAGCTTTCTTT. Its translation is CASRARSPEAFF. V is TRBV7-9 and J is TRBJ1-1; no clear D. The V end lost 6 bases, the J end lost 8 bases, and 13 bases lay between the germline ends. The CDR3 spans 12 residues. Per germline, CDR1 SEHNR and CDR2 FQNEAQ (reference sequence).

This clonotype showed up just once. A much larger clone is a single base away; this may be a read error. The V call is TRBV12-3 or TRBV12-4, the J call TRBJ1-1; 7 bases are shared with TRBD1. CDR3 length equals 16 residues. The ends lost 5 bases at V and 3 bases at J; junction bases unmatched: 12. CDR3 coding DNA: TGTGCCAGCAGTCCCCGAGGGACAGTTGATTACACTGAAGCTTTCTTT. Protein sequence: CASSPRGTVDYTEAFF.